These 32 T cell receptor beta chains originate from one sample sequenced in a study of cytomegalovirus exposure and HLA in healthy donors. Generated by immunoSEQ multiplex PCR, the TCRdb table keeps only in-frame clones and is missing some. The sample includes about 140,000 clones, 94% of them seen just once. The material sequenced was PBMCs. The source is a man in his late teens or twenties in good health and CMV-seropositive.

The rearrangement links TRBV9 to TRBJ2-7; 7 positions agree with TRBD2. The CDR3 loop spans 15 amino acids. V lost 4 bases and J lost 7; bases outside the gene matches: 14. Germline V gene sequence: CDR1 SGDLS, CDR2 YYNGEE. CDR3 sequence reads: CASSPSSAGSREQYF. DNA for the CDR3: TGTGCCAGCAGCCCCAGCTCAGCGGGGAGCCGGGAGCAGTACTTC. The whole variable domain, filled in from reference TRBV9 and TRBJ2-7, reads DSGVTQTPKHLITATGQRVTLRCSPRSGDLSVYWYQQSLDQGLQFLIQYYNGEERAKGNILERFSAQQFPDLHSELNLSSLELGDSALYFCASSPSSAGSREQYFGPGTRLTVT.

The chain employs TRBV9 and TRBJ1-2; TRBD1 agrees at 7 bases. The trim removed 3 bases at V and 0 bases at J, leaving 2 bases unmatched. CDR1 SGDLS and CDR2 YYNGEE come from the germline V gene. There are 14 residues in the CDR3. Here the CDR3 DNA reads TGTGCCAGCAGCGCCGGGACAGCTAACTATGGCTACACCTTC. Protein: CASSAGTANYGYTF. Together with reference TRBV9 and TRBJ1-2, the CDR3 gives the full variable domain: DSGVTQTPKHLITATGQRVTLRCSPRSGDLSVYWYQQSLDQGLQFLIQYYNGEERAKGNILERFSAQQFPDLHSELNLSSLELGDSALYFCASSAGTANYGYTFGSGTRLTVV.

The chain employs TRBV10-1 and TRBJ2-3; perhaps TRBD2 as D (6 bases). The CDR3 runs to 17 residues. CDR1 is WNHNN and CDR2 is SYGVQD in the germline V gene (reference sequence). Deletions cut 10 bases from V and 4 bases from J, with 27 bases between. CDR3 bases: TGCGCCATTACCATGAAATCAAGTAGACTAGAGTCAGATACGCAGTATTTT. It yields the protein CAITMKSSRLESDTQYF.

V usage is TRBV29-1 and J usage is TRBJ1-2; D is unresolved. This CDR3 spans 12 amino acids. Between the trimmed V and J ends, which lost 2 bases and 3 bases, there was a span of 7 bases. Germline CDR1 is SQVTM and CDR2 is ANQGSEA. This CDR3 reads CSVENGHYGYTF. The CDR3 nucleotides are TGCAGCGTTGAAAATGGGCACTATGGCTACACCTTC.

The V and J genes are TRBV2 and TRBJ1-4; 7 nucleotides align to TRBD1. CDR1 and CDR2 (germline): SNHLY, FYNNEI. After removal of 7 bases from V and 3 bases from J, the junction contained 5 bases not matched to a gene. This CDR3 has 14 amino acids. This CDR3 is CASNSGGPNEKLFF. CDR3 DNA sequence: TGTGCCAGCAATTCAGGGGGACCTAATGAAAAACTGTTTTTT.

This clone was observed a single time. V and J are TRBV19 and TRBJ2-1; 7 bases are shared with TRBD2. The trim removed 3 bases at V and 7 bases at J, leaving 12 bases unmatched. The germline V gene encodes CDR1 LNHDA and CDR2 SQIVND (reference sequence). The CDR3 totals 16 residues. The CDR3 spells CASSIGGRGFGNEQFF. The DNA for the CDR3 is TGTGCCAGTAGTATCGGCGGGAGAGGTTTCGGGAATGAGCAGTTCTTC.

The chain uses TRBV18 and TRBJ1-2; D is possibly TRBD1 (5 bases). V dropped 4 bases and J dropped 14 bases, with 17 bases sitting between them. Germline lookup yields CDR1 KGHSH and CDR2 LQKENI. The CDR3 spans 12 residues. The CDR3 bases are TGTGCCAGCTCACGGGACCAAGGGAGGCGGACCTTC. Amino acids: CASSRDQGRRTF.

The chain uses TRBV16 and TRBJ2-7, with D unresolved. CDR1 and CDR2 from the germline V gene are KGHSY and FQNENV. The CDR3 spans 15 residues. Trimming took 0 bases from V and 3 from J, leaving 12 bases between them. For the CDR3, the DNA is TGTGCCAGCAGCCAATCGCCAGGTAAAAGCTACGAGCAGTACTTC. This sequence encodes CASSQSPGKSYEQYF.

The V and J genes are TRBV27 and TRBJ2-1, with D possibly matching TRBD2 (6 bases). V was shortened by 6 bases and J by 6 bases, with 18 bases between the two germline ends. The CDR3 consists of 15 residues. Looked up from germline, CDR1 is MNHEY and CDR2 is SMNVEV (reference sequence). CDR3 region: CASRPQGGVVNEQFF. In DNA form, the CDR3 reads TGTGCCAGCAGACCTCAGGGCGGGGTCGTCAATGAGCAGTTCTTC.

This sequence joins TRBV4-1 and TRBJ2-7, with 10 bases fitting TRBD1. This CDR3 has 15 residues. Trimming removed 6 bases from V and 0 bases from J; junction bases left unmatched: 5. Looked up from germline, CDR1 is MGHRA and CDR2 is YSYEKL. CDR3 sequence: CASSQGQGSSYEQYF. CDR3 sequence (DNA): TGCGCCAGCAGTCAGGGACAGGGGAGCTCCTACGAGCAGTACTTC.

A note on this clone: Other DNA sequences from this sample encode an identical CDR3 as well. The chain employs TRBV20-1 and TRBJ2-3; D gene uncertain. V gave up 6 bases and J gave up 6 bases, with 10 bases separating them. The germline CDR1 and CDR2 sequences are DFQATT and SNEGSKA (reference sequence). There are 11 residues in the CDR3. DNA for the CDR3: TGCAGTGCAACCCTGGAGGATACGCAGTATTTT. It yields the protein CSATLEDTQYF.

The genes are TRBV28 and TRBJ1-2, with D possibly TRBD1 on 5 matching bases. The germline gives CDR1 MDHEN, CDR2 SYDVKM. The CDR3 has 15 residues. V shed 4 bases and J shed 8 bases, with 20 bases lying between them. The CDR3 sequence: CASSYHPGDPSGYTF. The CDR3, as DNA: TGTGCCAGCAGTTATCATCCGGGGGATCCGAGCGGCTACACCTTC.

The rearrangement uses TRBV7-8 and TRBJ1-1, with D possibly matching TRBD1 (5 bases). Germline CDR1 and CDR2: SGHVS and FQNEAQ. The CDR3 sequence is 15 residues long. V lost 4 bases to trimming and J lost 5 bases, with 17 bases between them. The CDR3 sequence: CASSSLRVAKTEAFF. The DNA for the CDR3 is TGTGCCAGCAGCTCCCTCAGGGTCGCGAAAACTGAAGCTTTCTTT.

This chain joins TRBV27 and TRBJ2-1, with TRBD2 matching over 13 bases. V shed 6 bases, J shed 9 bases, and the junction held 8 bases outside the gene matches. Germline assignment: CDR1 MNHEY and CDR2 SMNVEV (reference sequence). The length of the CDR3 is 15 residues. The CDR3 reads CASSQGLAGSGEQFF. CDR3 nucleotides: TGTGCCAGCAGCCAGGGACTAGCGGGATCGGGTGAGCAGTTCTTC.

The chain is built from TRBV11-2 and TRBJ1-1, with 7 nucleotides matching TRBD1. Trimming removed 6 bases from V and 1 base from J; junction bases left unmatched: 5. The CDR3 has 14 amino acids. Germline V gene data show CDR1 as SGHAT and CDR2 as FQNNGV. The CDR3 DNA reads as TGTGCCAGCAGTTTTGACAGGGCGAACACTGAAGCTTTCTTT. Amino acid sequence: CASSFDRANTEAFF.

This clone has just one count. The J gene is TRBJ1-2, the V gene TRBV5-1; D is perhaps TRBD1 (5 bases). V was clipped by 3 bases and J by 5 bases, with 14 bases between them. The CDR3 length is 14 residues. In germline, CDR1 is SGHRS, CDR2 YFSETQ. In DNA form, the CDR3 reads TGCGCCAGCAGCTCCCTCGACAGAGTATATGGCTACACCTTC. Encoded protein: CASSSLDRVYGYTF.

The chain carries TRBV28 and TRBJ2-3; the D is unclear. V shed 3 bases and J shed 2 bases, with 6 bases lying between them. This CDR3 contains 13 residues. Per germline, CDR1 MDHEN and CDR2 SYDVKM. Written as DNA, the CDR3 is TGTGCCAGCAGTTTGACACTCACAGATACGCAGTATTTT. Translating it yields CASSLTLTDTQYF.

This clone was picked up one time. This rearrangement joins TRBV27 to TRBJ1-1, with 7 nucleotides matching TRBD1. Germline loops: CDR1 MNHEY, CDR2 SMNVEV (reference sequence). The CDR3 runs 15 residues. V gave up 5 bases and J gave up 0 bases; unmatched junction bases: 6. DNA for the CDR3: TGTGCCAGCAGTGCTGAAACAGGGGTGAACACTGAAGCTTTCTTT. It yields the protein CASSAETGVNTEAFF.

V is TRBV19 and J is TRBJ1-1, with D unresolved. Trimming left V 5 bases short and J 7 bases short, with 14 bases between. Germline CDR1 is LNHDA and CDR2 is SQIVND (reference sequence). The CDR3 is 13 amino acids. CDR3: CASSPDMFREAFF. DNA for the CDR3: TGTGCCAGTAGTCCCGACATGTTTCGTGAAGCTTTCTTT.

V and J are TRBV7-9 and TRBJ2-7, with TRBD1 identical over 8 bases. The CDR3 loop spans 14 amino acids. Germline V gene lookup returns CDR1 SEHNR and CDR2 FQNEAQ (reference sequence). V gave up 3 bases and J gave up 0 bases; unmatched junction bases: 1. The CDR3 nucleotides read TGTGCCAGCAGCTTGGACAGGGTCTCCTACGAGCAGTACTTC. This translates into CASSLDRVSYEQYF.

V usage is TRBV21-1 and J usage is TRBJ1-5; the table's D call, TRBD1, has no DNA check behind it. TRBV21-1 is termed a pseudogene. CDR3 size: 16 residues. The DNA for the CDR3 is TGTGCCAGCAGCAAAAGTACGGGACAGGGCAATCAGCCCCAGCATTTT. As protein: CASSKSTGQGNQPQHF.

The chain uses TRBV27 and TRBJ1-5, with 8 bases identical to TRBD1. J was trimmed by 7 bases and V by 5 bases; bases with no gene match: 13. Germline assignment: CDR1 MNHEY and CDR2 SMNVEV (reference sequence). The CDR3 spans 16 residues. The CDR3 DNA is TGTGCCAGCAGTGCCGATGGGACAGGATCGGAACAGCCCCAGCATTTT. Its translation: CASSADGTGSEQPQHF.

The chain employs TRBV29-1 and TRBJ2-1; 8 bases agree with TRBD1. The CDR3 contains 14 residues. The J segment lost 13 bases and the V segment lost 7 bases, leaving 18 bases of the junction unmatched. CDR1 and CDR2 (germline): SQVTM, ANQGSEA. CDR3 sequence reads: CSGQLPRDRPSQFF. CDR3 bases: TGCAGCGGCCAACTTCCGCGGGACAGGCCGAGCCAGTTCTTC.

The chain has TRBV30 and TRBJ2-1; 8 bases are a match to TRBD2. This CDR3 is 16 amino acids long. V was clipped by 2 bases and J by 3 bases; unmatched bases: 9. Looked up from germline, CDR1 is GTSNPN and CDR2 is SVGIG (reference sequence). CDR3 sequence: CAWSPISSGFYNEQFF. Written as DNA, the CDR3 is TGTGCCTGGAGTCCTATTTCTAGCGGGTTCTACAATGAGCAGTTCTTC.

V usage is TRBV7-2 and J usage is TRBJ2-3, with D tentatively TRBD2 (5 bases). With 5 bases removed from V and 1 base from J, the gap between germline ends came to 10 bases. The germline CDR1 and CDR2 sequences are SGHTA and FQGNSA. The CDR3 consists of 14 residues. The CDR3 DNA sequence: TGTGCCAGCAGCCCTCTGAGGGGCACAGATACGCAGTATTTT. This encodes CASSPLRGTDTQYF. Complete variable domain (other parts from reference TRBV7-2 and TRBJ2-3): GAGVSQSPSNKVTEKGKDVELRCDPISGHTALYWYRQSLGQGLEFLIYFQGNSAPDKSGLPSDRFSAERTGGSVSTLTIQRTQQEDSAVYLCASSPLRGTDTQYFGPGTRLTVL.

This clone was detected only once. The chain couples TRBV6-6 to TRBJ1-2, with D maybe TRBD1 (5 bases). The CDR3 is made up of 14 amino acids. Germline CDR1 and CDR2: MNHNY and SVGAGI (reference sequence). V lost 2 bases to trimming and J lost 0 bases, with 7 bases between them. The CDR3 DNA follows: TGTGCCAGCAGTTACGACAGTACTAACTATGGCTACACCTTC. Its protein product is CASSYDSTNYGYTF.

This clone came up once. The V gene is TRBV2, the J gene TRBJ2-1; tentatively, D is TRBD2 (5 bases). This CDR3 spans 15 amino acids. Deletions cut 8 bases from V and 1 base from J, with 15 bases between. Germline CDR1 and CDR2: SNHLY and FYNNEI. This chain's CDR3 is CASGPLPGSYNEQFF. CDR3 bases: TGTGCCAGCGGTCCCTTGCCGGGGTCCTACAATGAGCAGTTCTTC.

This rearrangement joins TRBV4-1 to TRBJ2-7; 11 positions match TRBD2. CDR1 is MGHRA, CDR2 YSYEKL, per germline. V shed 0 bases, J shed 5 bases, and the junction held 9 bases outside the gene matches. The CDR3 contains 17 residues. The CDR3 protein is CASSQDWSSGRLDEQYF. The CDR3 coding sequence is TGCGCCAGCAGCCAAGATTGGTCTAGCGGGAGGCTGGACGAGCAGTACTTC.

This chain connects TRBV4-2 to TRBJ2-1, with 8 bases aligning to TRBD2. Germline-derived CDR1 and CDR2 are LGHNA and YNFKEQ. The CDR3 is 16 amino acids. V shed 3 bases and J 3 bases; nucleotides not matched to a gene: 7. CDR3 nucleotide sequence: TGTGCCAGCAGCCAGATCGTAGCGGGAATCTACAATGAGCAGTTCTTC. This encodes CASSQIVAGIYNEQFF.

CDR3 in amino acids: CASRPKTGSSYEQYF. The CDR3 DNA follows: TGTGCCAGCAGGCCCAAGACAGGGAGCTCCTACGAGCAGTACTTC. J is TRBJ2-7 and V is TRBV27, with 7 bases lining up with TRBD1. CDR1 and CDR2 (germline): MNHEY, SMNVEV (reference sequence). There are 15 residues in the CDR3. After removal of 6 bases from V and 0 bases from J, the junction contained 8 bases not matched to a gene.

The chain couples TRBV28 to TRBJ1-5, with D maybe TRBD1 (5 bases). Germline CDR1 reads MDHEN; CDR2 reads SYDVKM. Between the trimmed V and J ends, which lost 7 bases and 3 bases, there was a span of 10 bases. The CDR3 contains 13 residues. The CDR3 DNA sequence: TGTGCCAGCAAATCGGGGGACAATCAGCCCCAGCATTTT. Protein product: CASKSGDNQPQHF.

This chain joins TRBV6-5 and TRBJ1-5; D is undetermined. This CDR3 spans 14 amino acids. V lost 6 bases and J 0 bases, leaving 9 bases between the germline ends. Germline CDR1 and CDR2: MNHEY and SVGAGI. In DNA form, the CDR3 reads TGTGCCAGCAGGGCTCACAATAGCAATCAGCCCCAGCATTTT. Translating gives CASRAHNSNQPQHF.